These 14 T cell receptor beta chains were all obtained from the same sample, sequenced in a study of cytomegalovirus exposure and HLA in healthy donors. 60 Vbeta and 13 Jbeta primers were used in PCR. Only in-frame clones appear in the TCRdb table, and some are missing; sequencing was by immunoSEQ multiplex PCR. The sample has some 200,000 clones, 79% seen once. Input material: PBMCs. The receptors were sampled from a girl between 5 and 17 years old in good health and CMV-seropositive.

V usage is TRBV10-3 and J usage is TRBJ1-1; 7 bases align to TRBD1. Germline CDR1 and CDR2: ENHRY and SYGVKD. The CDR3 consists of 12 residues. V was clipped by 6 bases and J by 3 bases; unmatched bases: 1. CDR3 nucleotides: TGTGCCATCAGAACAGGGGACACTGAAGCTTTCTTT. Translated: CAIRTGDTEAFF.

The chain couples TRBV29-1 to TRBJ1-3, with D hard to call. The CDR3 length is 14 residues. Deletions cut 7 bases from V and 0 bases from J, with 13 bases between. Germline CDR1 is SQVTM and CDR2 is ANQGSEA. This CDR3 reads CSATDGSSGNTIYF. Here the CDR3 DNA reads TGCAGCGCGACTGACGGGAGCTCTGGAAACACCATATATTTT.

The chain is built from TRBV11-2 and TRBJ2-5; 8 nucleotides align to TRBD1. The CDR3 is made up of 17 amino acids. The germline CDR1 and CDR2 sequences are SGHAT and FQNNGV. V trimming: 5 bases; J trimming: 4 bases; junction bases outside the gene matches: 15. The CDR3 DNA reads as TGTGCCAGCAGCCGATCCCGGACAGGGTGGGGACTAGAGACCCAGTACTTC. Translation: CASSRSRTGWGLETQYF.

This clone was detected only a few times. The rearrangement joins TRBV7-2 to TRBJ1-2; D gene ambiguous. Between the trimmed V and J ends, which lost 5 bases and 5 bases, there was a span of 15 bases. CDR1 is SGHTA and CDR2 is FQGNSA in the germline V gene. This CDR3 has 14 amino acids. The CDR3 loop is CASSPGPGPYGYTF. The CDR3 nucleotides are TGTGCCAGCAGCCCAGGCCCCGGCCCTTATGGCTACACCTTC.

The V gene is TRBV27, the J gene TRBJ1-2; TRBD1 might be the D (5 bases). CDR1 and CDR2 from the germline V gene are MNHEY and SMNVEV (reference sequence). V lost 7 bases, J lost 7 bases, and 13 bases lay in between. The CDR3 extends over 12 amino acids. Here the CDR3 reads CASMGREAGYTF. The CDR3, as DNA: TGTGCCAGCATGGGCAGGGAAGCTGGCTACACCTTC.

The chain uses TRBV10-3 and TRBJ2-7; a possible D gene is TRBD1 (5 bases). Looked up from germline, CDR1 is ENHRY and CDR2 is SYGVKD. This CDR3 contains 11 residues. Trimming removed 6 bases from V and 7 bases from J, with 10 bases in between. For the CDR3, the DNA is TGTGCCATCAGCCTTTCAGGGGAGCAGTACTTC. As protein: CAISLSGEQYF.

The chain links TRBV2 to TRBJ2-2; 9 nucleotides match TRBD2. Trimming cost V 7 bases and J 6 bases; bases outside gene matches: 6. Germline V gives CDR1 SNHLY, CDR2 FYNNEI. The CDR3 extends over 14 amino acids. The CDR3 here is CASTSSGEAGELFF. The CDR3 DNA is TGTGCCAGCACATCTAGCGGGGAAGCCGGGGAGCTGTTTTTT.

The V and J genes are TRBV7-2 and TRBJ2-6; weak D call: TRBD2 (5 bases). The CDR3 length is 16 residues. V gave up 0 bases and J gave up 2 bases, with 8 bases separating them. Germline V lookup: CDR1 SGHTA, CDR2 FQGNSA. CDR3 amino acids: CASSLAGVTGANVLTF. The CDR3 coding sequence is TGTGCCAGCAGCTTAGCCGGGGTTACTGGGGCCAACGTCCTGACTTTC.

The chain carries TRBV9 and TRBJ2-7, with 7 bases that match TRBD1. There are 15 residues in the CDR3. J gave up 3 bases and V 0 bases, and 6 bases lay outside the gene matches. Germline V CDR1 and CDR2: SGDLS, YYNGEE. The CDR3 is CASSVADRAIYEQYF. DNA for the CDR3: TGTGCCAGCAGCGTAGCCGACAGGGCCATCTACGAGCAGTACTTC.

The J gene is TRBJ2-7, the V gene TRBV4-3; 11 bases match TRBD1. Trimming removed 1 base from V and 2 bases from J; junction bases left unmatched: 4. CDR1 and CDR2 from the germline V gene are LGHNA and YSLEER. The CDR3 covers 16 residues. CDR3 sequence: CASSQAGQGAPYEQYF. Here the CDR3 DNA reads TGCGCCAGCAGCCAAGCAGGACAGGGGGCCCCCTACGAGCAGTACTTC.

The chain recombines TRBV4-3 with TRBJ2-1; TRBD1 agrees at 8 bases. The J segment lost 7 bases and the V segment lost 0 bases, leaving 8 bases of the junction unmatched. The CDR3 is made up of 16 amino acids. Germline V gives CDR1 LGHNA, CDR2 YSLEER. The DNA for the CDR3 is TGCGCCAGCAGCCAAGAGGCGTGGACAGGGTTAAATGAGCAGTTCTTC. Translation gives CASSQEAWTGLNEQFF.

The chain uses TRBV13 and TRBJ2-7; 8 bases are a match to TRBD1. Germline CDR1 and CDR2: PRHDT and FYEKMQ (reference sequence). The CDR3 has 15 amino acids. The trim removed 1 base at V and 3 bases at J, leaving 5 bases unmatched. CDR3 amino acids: CASSLAADRDYEQYF. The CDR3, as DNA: TGTGCCAGCAGCTTAGCGGCGGACAGGGACTACGAGCAGTACTTC. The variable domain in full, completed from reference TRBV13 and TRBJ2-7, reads AAGVIQSPRHLIKEKRETATLKCYPIPRHDTVYWYQQGPGQDPQFLISFYEKMQSDKGSIPDRFSAQQFSDYHSELNMSSLELGDSALYFCASSLAADRDYEQYFGPGTRLTVT.

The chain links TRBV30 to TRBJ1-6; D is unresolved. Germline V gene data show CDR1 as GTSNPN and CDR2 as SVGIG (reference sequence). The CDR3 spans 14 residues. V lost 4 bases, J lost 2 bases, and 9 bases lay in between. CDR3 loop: CAWMGGPYNSPLHF. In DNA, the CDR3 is TGTGCCTGGATGGGAGGTCCCTATAATTCACCCCTCCACTTT.

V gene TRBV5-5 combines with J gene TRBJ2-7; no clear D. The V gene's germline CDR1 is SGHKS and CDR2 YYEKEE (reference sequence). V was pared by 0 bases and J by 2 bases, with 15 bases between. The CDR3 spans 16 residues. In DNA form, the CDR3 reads TGTGCCAGCAGCTTGGGGCCAAACCCCACCACCTACGAGCAGTACTTC. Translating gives CASSLGPNPTTYEQYF.